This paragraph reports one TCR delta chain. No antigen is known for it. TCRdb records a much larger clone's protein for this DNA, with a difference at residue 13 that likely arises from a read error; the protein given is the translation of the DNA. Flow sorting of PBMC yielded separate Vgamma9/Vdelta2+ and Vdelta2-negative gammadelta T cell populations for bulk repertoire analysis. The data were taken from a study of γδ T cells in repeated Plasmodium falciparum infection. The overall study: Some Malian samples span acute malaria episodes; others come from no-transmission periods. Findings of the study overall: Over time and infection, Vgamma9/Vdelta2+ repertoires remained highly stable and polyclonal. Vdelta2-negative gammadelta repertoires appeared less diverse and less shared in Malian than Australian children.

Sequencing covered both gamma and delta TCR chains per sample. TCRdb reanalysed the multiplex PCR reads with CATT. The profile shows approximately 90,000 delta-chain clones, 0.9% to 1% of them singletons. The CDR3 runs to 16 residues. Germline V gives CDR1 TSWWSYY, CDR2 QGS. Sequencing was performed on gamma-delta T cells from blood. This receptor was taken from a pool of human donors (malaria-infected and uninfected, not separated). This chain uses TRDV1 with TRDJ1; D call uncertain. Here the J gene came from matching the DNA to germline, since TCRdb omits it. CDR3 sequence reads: CALGDPLLTGLDRLIF. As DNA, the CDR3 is TGTGCTCTTGGGGATCCTCTACTTACGGGGCTCGATAGACTCATCTTT.